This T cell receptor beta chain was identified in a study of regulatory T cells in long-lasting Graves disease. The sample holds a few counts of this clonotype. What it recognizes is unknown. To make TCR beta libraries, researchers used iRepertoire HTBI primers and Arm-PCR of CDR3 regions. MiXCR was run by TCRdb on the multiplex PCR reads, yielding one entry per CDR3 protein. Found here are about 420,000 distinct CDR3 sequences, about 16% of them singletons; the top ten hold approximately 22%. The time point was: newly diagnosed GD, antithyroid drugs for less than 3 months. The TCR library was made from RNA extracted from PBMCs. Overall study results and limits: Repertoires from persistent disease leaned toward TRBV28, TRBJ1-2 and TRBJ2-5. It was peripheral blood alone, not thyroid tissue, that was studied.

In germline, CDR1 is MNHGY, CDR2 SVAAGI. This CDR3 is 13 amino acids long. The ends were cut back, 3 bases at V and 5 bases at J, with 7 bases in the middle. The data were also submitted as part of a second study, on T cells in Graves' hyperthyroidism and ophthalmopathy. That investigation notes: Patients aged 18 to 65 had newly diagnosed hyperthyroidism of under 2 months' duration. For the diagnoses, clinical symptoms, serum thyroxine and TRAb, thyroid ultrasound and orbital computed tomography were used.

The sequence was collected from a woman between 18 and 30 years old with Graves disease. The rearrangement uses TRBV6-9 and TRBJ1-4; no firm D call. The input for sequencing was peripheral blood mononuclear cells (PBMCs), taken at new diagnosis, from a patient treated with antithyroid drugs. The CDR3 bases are TGTGCCAGCAGTTACCAAGGGAATGAAAAACTGTTTTTT. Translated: CASSYQGNEKLFF.